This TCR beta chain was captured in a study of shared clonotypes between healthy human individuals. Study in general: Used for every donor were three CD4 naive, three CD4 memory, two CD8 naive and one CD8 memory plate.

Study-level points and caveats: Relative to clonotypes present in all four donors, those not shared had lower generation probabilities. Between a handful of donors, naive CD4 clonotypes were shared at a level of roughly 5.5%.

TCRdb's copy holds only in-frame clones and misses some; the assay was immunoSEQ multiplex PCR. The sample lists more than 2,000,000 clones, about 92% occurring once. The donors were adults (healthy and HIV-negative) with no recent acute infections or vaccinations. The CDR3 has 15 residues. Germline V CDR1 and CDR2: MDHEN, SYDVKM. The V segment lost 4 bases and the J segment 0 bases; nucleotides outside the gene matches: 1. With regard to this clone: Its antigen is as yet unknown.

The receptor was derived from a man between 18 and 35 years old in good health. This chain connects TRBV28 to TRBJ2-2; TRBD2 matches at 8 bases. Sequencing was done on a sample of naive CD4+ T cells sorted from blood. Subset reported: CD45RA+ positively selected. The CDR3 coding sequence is TGTGCCAGCAGTTCGGGAGGGACGAACACCGGGGAGCTGTTTTTT. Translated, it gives CASSSGGTNTGELFF.